A single TCR beta chain is shown here with its context. Antigen unknown. For the second PCR, which ran for about 6 to 11 cycles, a sample-barcoded 5' primer and a J-beta primer mix were used. A template-switch adaptor with 12 random nucleotides tagged each cDNA molecule. In TCRdb, the 5' RACE reads were re-called with MiXCR into one record per CDR3 protein. The repertoire holds about 1.4 million distinct CDR3 sequences, approximately 59% seen once, with about 6.7% in the top ten. The data were taken from a study of blood T cells in healthy people across ages. Findings and limits, study-wide: Percentage of naive T cells showed a strong correlation with TCR beta diversity.

Unmatched junction bases numbered 14, after V lost 6 bases and J lost 7 bases. Germline assignment: CDR1 MNHEY and CDR2 SVGEGT. The CDR3 consists of 15 residues. Whenever a sample was processed, at least 6.5 million PBMCs were isolated. This clonotype originated in a man aged 18 to 30 in good health. What was sequenced was blood. The V call is TRBV6-2 or TRBV6-3, the J call TRBJ1-2; TRBD1 matches at 7 bases. The CDR3 sequence is CASSRYRRGQSGYTF. The DNA for the CDR3 is TGTGCCAGCAGCCGGTACCGTAGGGGGCAATCTGGCTACACCTTC.